This passage covers 21 T cell receptor beta chains from one sample sequenced in a study of CD8+CD57+ T cells in acquired aplastic anemia. Both TCR beta VDJ combination and CDR3 sequence profiling were carried out. Genomic DNA was the template for this profiling. TCRdb ran MiXCR on the reads and lists one entry per CDR3 protein. This sample has 130,000 or so distinct CDR3 sequences, with 55% to 60% found just once. Patients selected for sequencing had displayed CD8+CD57+ cell expansion by flow cytometry. Material: sorted CD4+, CD8+, or CD8+CD57+ T cells (not recorded which) from PBMCs. The receptors originated from a human donor with aplastic anemia.

The rearrangement uses TRBV11-1 and TRBJ1-2, with 10 positions matching TRBD1. V lost 5 bases to trimming and J lost 1 base; unmatched junction nucleotides: 7. The CDR3 extends over 16 amino acids. Germline V gene data show CDR1 as SGHAT and CDR2 as FQDESV (reference sequence). The CDR3 DNA reads as TGTGCCAGCAGCATCCGGACAGGGGGAAATAACTATGGCTACACCTTC. This encodes CASSIRTGGNNYGYTF.

This clonotype was seen a handful of times. This sequence joins TRBV7-8 and TRBJ2-7; possibly TRBD2 for D (6 bases). The CDR3 loop spans 15 amino acids. Trimming removed 1 base from V and 0 bases from J, with 10 bases in between. CDR1 is SGHVS and CDR2 is FQNEAQ in the germline V gene. CDR3 nucleotide sequence: TGTGCCAGCAGCTTAGATGCGGGGAGCTCCTACGAGCAGTACTTC. It translates to CASSLDAGSSYEQYF.

This clonotype was found many times. The gene calls are TRBV12-3 or TRBV12-4 and TRBJ2-3, with D unresolved. The CDR3 has 15 residues. V lost 3 bases to trimming and J lost 3 bases, with 13 bases between them. The CDR3 DNA is TGTGCCAGCAGTTTTGGTCTAAGGCGAACAGATACGCAGTATTTT. Protein: CASSFGLRRTDTQYF.

This clonotype was seen many times. This chain uses TRBV7-6 with TRBJ2-2, with 9 bases identical to TRBD1. Trimming took 5 bases from V and 7 from J; bases not matched to a gene: 8. CDR1 is SGHVS, CDR2 FNYEAQ, per germline. The CDR3 sequence is 15 residues long. The DNA of the CDR3 is TGTGCCAGCAGCCGGGGACAGGGTTACATCGGGGAGCTGTTTTTT. Translated: CASSRGQGYIGELFF.

This clonotype has just a few counts. V gene TRBV20-1 combines with J gene TRBJ2-5; D is ambiguous. CDR1 DFQATT and CDR2 SNEGSKA come from the germline V gene (reference sequence). The CDR3 consists of 12 residues. Trimming stripped 5 bases from V and 2 bases from J, with 9 bases between. The CDR3 DNA follows: TGCAGTGCTCCCTCCCAGCAAGAGACCCAGTACTTC. Amino acids: CSAPSQQETQYF.

Regarding this clonotype: This may come from a read error, since a much larger clone is one base off. The V call is TRBV6-1, the J call TRBJ2-7; maybe TRBD1 (5 bases). Trimming took 4 bases from V and 0 from J, leaving 13 bases between them. Germline assignment: CDR1 MNHNS and CDR2 SASEGT. The CDR3 is 15 residues long. In nucleotides, the CDR3 is TGTGCCAGCAGTGGAGCAGGGCCGAGCTCCTACGAGCAGTACTTC. It encodes CASSGAGPSSYEQYF.

The chain combines TRBV29-1 with TRBJ1-3; 9 bases match TRBD1. Germline loops: CDR1 SQVTM, CDR2 ANQGSEA. The CDR3 spans 13 residues. V was clipped by 6 bases and J by 5 bases; unmatched bases: 5. The CDR3 DNA reads as TGCAGCGTACAGGGGGCGCGAAGAAACACCATATATTTT. Translating it yields CSVQGARRNTIYF. Full variable domain (rest looked up from reference TRBV29-1 and TRBJ1-3): SAVISQKPSRDICQRGTSLTIQCQVDSQVTMMFWYRQQPGQSLTLIATANQGSEATYESGFVIDKFPISRPNLTFSTLTVSNMSPEDSSIYLCSVQGARRNTIYFGEGSWLTVV.

This clonotype was detected ten times or more. This sequence joins TRBV7-9 and TRBJ1-6; perhaps TRBD1 as D (6 bases). The CDR3 spans 14 residues. CDR1 is SEHNR, CDR2 FQNEAQ, per germline (reference sequence). V lost 3 bases, J lost 10 bases, and 13 bases lay in between. The CDR3 coding sequence is TGTGCCAGCAGCTTGGGCGGGGGCCGGTCACCCCTCCACTTT. Its protein product is CASSLGGGRSPLHF.

This rearrangement joins TRBV15 to TRBJ2-1, with D tentatively TRBD1 (6 bases). From germline, CDR1 is LNHNV and CDR2 YYDKDF (reference sequence). The CDR3 is made up of 16 amino acids. Trimming removed 2 bases from V and 0 bases from J, with 11 bases in between. For the CDR3, the DNA is TGTGCCACCAGCAGAAATTTAGGGGGCTCCTACAATGAGCAGTTCTTC. Its translation: CATSRNLGGSYNEQFF.

In its sample, this clonotype was seen many times. The V gene is TRBV29-1, the J gene TRBJ2-3; TRBD1 might be the D (5 bases). CDR3 length: 13 residues. V lost 3 bases and J lost 2, with 9 bases in between. CDR1 is SQVTM, CDR2 ANQGSEA, per germline. CDR3 amino acids: CSVDLGDTDTQYF. CDR3 DNA sequence: TGCAGCGTTGATTTAGGGGACACAGATACGCAGTATTTT.

The J gene is TRBJ1-5, the V gene TRBV19; a possible D gene is TRBD1 (5 bases). Trimming removed 3 bases at V and 2 bases at J, with 11 bases between. This CDR3 spans 15 amino acids. Germline CDR1 reads LNHDA; CDR2 reads SQIVND (reference sequence). The CDR3 here is CASSIPGLRNQPQHF. In DNA form, the CDR3 reads TGTGCCAGTAGTATCCCAGGGTTGCGCAATCAGCCCCAGCATTTT.

The chain joins TRBV7-2 to TRBJ2-2; no definite D call. The CDR3 has 13 amino acids. Germline CDR1 SGHTA, CDR2 FQGNSA. Deletions cut 5 bases from V and 4 bases from J, with 8 bases between. CDR3 coding DNA: TGTGCCAGCAGCCTAGAAGCCACCGGGGAGCTGTTTTTT. It encodes CASSLEATGELFF.

This clonotype was observed many times. The gene calls are TRBV6-2 or TRBV6-3 and TRBJ2-5; a weak D match, TRBD2 (6 bases). The CDR3 totals 14 residues. Germline V gene data show CDR1 as MNHEY and CDR2 as SVGEGT. Trimming cost V 6 bases and J 5 bases, with 16 bases left between them. The CDR3 here is CASRPFGGDETQYF. The DNA for the CDR3 is TGTGCCAGCAGACCCTTTGGCGGGGACGAGACCCAGTACTTC.

This chain links TRBV7-3 with TRBJ1-1; the D gene is possibly TRBD1 (5 bases). V lost 3 bases and J 3 bases, leaving 8 bases between the germline ends. CDR3 length equals 13 residues. CDR1 and CDR2 (germline): SGHTA, FQGTGA. In DNA, the CDR3 is TGTGCCAGCAGCTTCGACAGACACACTGAAGCTTTCTTT. This codes for CASSFDRHTEAFF.

The chain has TRBV11-1 and TRBJ1-1, with D maybe TRBD1 (6 bases). The length of the CDR3 is 13 residues. Germline values: CDR1 SGHAT, CDR2 FQDESV (reference sequence). The V end lost 5 bases, the J end lost 3 bases, and 10 bases lay between the germline ends. Written as DNA, the CDR3 is TGTGCCAGCAGCCGACAGGCGGACACTGAAGCTTTCTTT. This encodes CASSRQADTEAFF.

The chain couples TRBV12-3 or TRBV12-4 to TRBJ2-1; D is undetermined. This CDR3 contains 15 residues. V was trimmed by 7 bases and J by 1 base, leaving 14 bases between them. CDR3 sequence (DNA): TGTGCCAGCATTCCTACACATCCGTCCTACAATGAGCAGTTCTTC. Translation gives CASIPTHPSYNEQFF.

This clonotype was detected a few times. The CDR3 region is CASSEEGARGSQPQHF. CDR3 coding DNA: TGTGCCAGCAGTGAAGAGGGGGCCCGAGGGAGTCAGCCCCAGCATTTT. V gene TRBV6-1 combines with J gene TRBJ1-5; 7 bases map to TRBD1. With V trimmed by 1 base and J by 6 bases, 9 bases remained unmatched. In germline, CDR1 is MNHNS, CDR2 SASEGT. This CDR3 has 16 residues.

The gene calls are TRBV9 and TRBJ1-4; no definite D call. This CDR3 contains 15 residues. The V gene's germline CDR1 is SGDLS and CDR2 YYNGEE. Trimming took off 0 bases at V and 3 bases at J, with 9 bases between the two ends. The CDR3 region is CASSVEPLANEKLFF. CDR3 coding DNA: TGTGCCAGCAGCGTAGAACCGCTCGCTAATGAAAAACTGTTTTTT.

In this sample, this clonotype turned up many times. V and J are TRBV29-1 and TRBJ2-7, with 7 bases lining up with TRBD2. The CDR3 runs to 13 residues. Per germline, CDR1 SQVTM and CDR2 ANQGSEA. V lost 7 bases to trimming and J lost 6 bases; unmatched junction nucleotides: 12. The CDR3 here is CSAVQAGEREQYF. The CDR3 bases are TGCAGCGCCGTCCAGGCGGGAGAACGCGAGCAGTACTTC.

V usage is TRBV11-1 and J usage is TRBJ2-6; weak D call: TRBD2 (6 bases). The CDR3 length is 18 residues. The V end lost 5 bases, the J end lost 0 bases, and 17 bases lay between the germline ends. Germline V gives CDR1 SGHAT, CDR2 FQDESV (reference sequence). The CDR3: CASSPRGTVLSGANVLTF. CDR3 nucleotide sequence: TGTGCCAGCAGCCCACGGGGGACTGTCCTCTCTGGGGCCAACGTCCTGACTTTC.

This clonotype has a count of ten or more. J is TRBJ2-5 and V is TRBV6-4, with 7 nucleotides matching TRBD1. The CDR3 is made up of 15 amino acids. From germline, CDR1 is MRHNA and CDR2 SNTAGT. V lost 6 bases, J lost 6 bases, and 13 bases stayed unmatched. DNA of the CDR3: TGTGCCAGCAGACTAAGGGGGCTAGTTTGGAAGACCCAGTACTTC. Its translation: CASRLRGLVWKTQYF.